This T cell receptor beta chain was recorded in a study of CD8+ T cells in alopecia areata. Study details: Tofacitinib was given for 6 to 18 months, then stopped for 6 months.

RNA extraction and reverse transcription yielded cDNA as sequencing template. Produced via immunoSEQ multiplex PCR; TCRdb's table is partial and in-frame only. The sample holds about 120,000 clones, 45% to 50% seen once. Trimming removed 5 bases from V and 4 bases from J, with 15 bases in between. The CDR3 extends over 13 amino acids. The germline V gene has CDR1 SQVTM and CDR2 ANQGSEA. The sample holds a few counts of this clone. The TCR originated in a human donor with alopecia areata. V usage is TRBV29-1 and J usage is TRBJ2-7; maybe TRBD1 (6 bases). Sequenced here: CD8+ T cells sorted from blood, sampled at week 0. The CDR3 DNA is TGCAGCGTTCTAGTAGGACAGCCGTACGAGCAGTACTTC. This sequence encodes CSVLVGQPYEQYF.